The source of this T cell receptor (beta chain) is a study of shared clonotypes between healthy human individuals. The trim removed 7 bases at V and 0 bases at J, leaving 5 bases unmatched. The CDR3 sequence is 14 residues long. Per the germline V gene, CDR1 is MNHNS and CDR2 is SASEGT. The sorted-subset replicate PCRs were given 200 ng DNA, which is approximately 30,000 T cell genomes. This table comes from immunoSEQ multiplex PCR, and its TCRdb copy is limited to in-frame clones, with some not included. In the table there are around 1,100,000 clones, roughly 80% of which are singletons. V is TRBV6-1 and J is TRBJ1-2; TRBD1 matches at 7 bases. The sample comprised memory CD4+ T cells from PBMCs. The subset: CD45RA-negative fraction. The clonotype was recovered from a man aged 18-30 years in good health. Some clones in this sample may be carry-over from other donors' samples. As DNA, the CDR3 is TGTGCCAGCAATCCGGGACAGCCTAACTATGGCTACACCTTC. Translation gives CASNPGQPNYGYTF.